The T cell receptor beta chain described here comes from a study of T-cell memory formation after mild COVID-19. Regarding the study as a whole: Contracting clones from day 15 to 85 had balanced CD4/CD8; later expanders favoured CD4+. Some clones that responded were present in memory (sampled pre-infection), which suggests cross-reactive memory joined. The main location of contracting CD4+ clones was CM and EM, and that of contracting CD8+ clones was EMRA.

With V trimmed by 5 bases and J by 4 bases, 11 bases remained unmatched. Germline CDR1 is SGHTA and CDR2 is FQGNSA. The length of the CDR3 is 17 residues. 5'RACE with constant-segment primers built TCRalpha and TCRbeta cDNA libraries with UMIs. TCRdb redid the calling of the 5' RACE reads with MiXCR, one entry per CDR3 protein. The data show some 350,000 distinct CDR3 sequences, 10% to 15% seen once. Turning to this clonotype: As yet, its antigen is unknown.

The V call is TRBV7-2, the J call TRBJ2-2, with 9 bases lining up with TRBD1. This sequence was found in a young man who had mild COVID-19 (a few samples of this study predate the infection). Cell type and time point are not known. Sequencing was carried out using PBMCs or a T cell subset sorted from them (not recorded which). CDR3 DNA sequence: TGTGCCAGCAGCAGGACAGGGGTGCGAAGGGCCACCGGGGAGCTGTTTTTT. Protein: CASSRTGVRRATGELFF. Looking up the rest from reference TRBV7-2 and TRBJ2-2 gives the full variable domain: GAGVSQSPSNKVTEKGKDVELRCDPISGHTALYWYRQSLGQGLEFLIYFQGNSAPDKSGLPSDRFSAERTGGSVSTLTIQRTQQEDSAVYLCASSRTGVRRATGELFFGEGSRLTVL.